The source of this T cell receptor (beta chain) is a study of shared clonotypes between healthy human individuals. The CDR3 totals 14 residues. Trimming cost V 3 bases and J 2 bases, with 8 bases left between them. Germline CDR1 and CDR2: LNHDA and SQIVND (reference sequence). Generated by immunoSEQ multiplex PCR, the TCRdb table keeps only in-frame clones and is missing some. The sample lists 1.6 million or so clones, approximately 97% occurring once. The donors, all of them Caucasian adults, lived in Nashville, Tennessee. This chain connects TRBV19 to TRBJ1-5; D remains ambiguous. Sequencing was carried out using naive CD4+ T cells sorted from blood. Subset given: CD45RA+ positively selected. This receptor was taken from a man aged 25-45 years in good health. The CDR3 coding sequence is TGTGCCAGTAGTATCTCCTTTGGCAATCAGCCCCAGCATTTT. It yields the protein CASSISFGNQPQHF.